These T cell receptor beta chains were read from a single sample in a study of shared clonotypes between healthy human individuals. Here immunoSEQ multiplex PCR was the method, and the copy in TCRdb shows in-frame clones only, minus some. The sample holds hundreds of thousands of clones, roughly 94% seen once. The sequenced material came from naive CD8+ T cells sorted from blood. These receptor sequences come from a man aged 25-40 years in good health. Each CDR3 is given with its conserved first and last residue. D genes are given only for firm matches. A clone size is listed for some rows: how often the clone was seen (once, few, many), or a class if it is expanded.

V: TRBV2
size: -
D: -
J: TRBJ2-7
DNA: TGTGCCAGCAGTGACAGGATTGCCTACGAGCAGTACTTC
CDR3: CASSDRIAYEQYF

V: TRBV11-3
size: -
D: -
J: TRBJ2-1
DNA: TGTGCCAGCAGGGGGGGGCGCGAGGAGCAGTTCTTC
CDR3: CASRGGREEQFF

V: TRBV10-3
size: -
D: -
J: TRBJ1-3
DNA: TGTGCCATCAATGAAGGGGGGTCAGGAAACACCATATATTTT
CDR3: CAINEGGSGNTIYF

V: TRBV10-2
size: -
D: -
J: TRBJ2-3
DNA: TGCGCCAGCAGTGATCCGGTAGTGGGGACTTTGCGCATGGATACGCAGTATTTT
CDR3: CASSDPVVGTLRMDTQYF

V: TRBV5-5
size: -
D: -
J: TRBJ2-3
DNA: TGTGCCAGCAGCTTAGGCGGGGCAGATACGCAGTATTTT
CDR3: CASSLGGADTQYF

V: TRBV7-2
size: -
D: -
J: TRBJ2-7
DNA: TGTGCCAGCAGCTTACGGGTTGTCGGGAGCCGCGACGAGCAGTACTTC
CDR3: CASSLRVVGSRDEQYF

V: TRBV29-1
size: -
D: -
J: TRBJ1-2
DNA: TGCAGCGTTGATTGGGCAGACAGGGGCTACACCTTC
CDR3: CSVDWADRGYTF

V: TRBV25-1
size: -
D: -
J: TRBJ2-2
DNA: TGTGCCAGCAGCCCCGGGTCGGACACCGGGGAGCTGTTTTTT
CDR3: CASSPGSDTGELFF

V: TRBV9
size: -
D: TRBD2
J: TRBJ2-5
DNA: TGTGCCAGCAGCGTAGTGAGTAGCGGGAGGGAAGAGACCCAGTACTTC
CDR3: CASSVVSSGREETQYF

V: TRBV7-9
size: -
D: -
J: TRBJ2-3
DNA: TGTGCCAGCAGCCCTGTGACCAACCCTAGGGATACGCAGTATTTT
CDR3: CASSPVTNPRDTQYF

V: TRBV7-9
size: -
D: TRBD2
J: TRBJ2-1
DNA: TGTGCCAGCAGCCCCCCCACTAGCGGGACCCTGGCCAATGAGCAGTTCTTC
CDR3: CASSPPTSGTLANEQFF

V: TRBV4-3
size: -
D: -
J: TRBJ2-2
DNA: TGCGCCAGCAGCCAAGGGGGCGGGACCACCGGGGAGCTGTTTTTT
CDR3: CASSQGGGTTGELFF

V: TRBV7-2
size: -
D: TRBD2
J: TRBJ2-3
DNA: TGTGCCAGCAGCTTAGGAGCGGGACCTAGCACAGATACGCAGTATTTT
CDR3: CASSLGAGPSTDTQYF

V: TRBV27
size: once
D: -
J: TRBJ2-6
DNA: TGTGCCAGCAGTTTACTGTCGAACTCTGGGGCCAACGTCCTGACTTTC
CDR3: CASSLLSNSGANVLTF

V: TRBV4-1
size: -
D: TRBD2
J: TRBJ2-7
DNA: TGCGCCAGCAGCCATCGGACTAGCGGATACGAGCAGTACTTC
CDR3: CASSHRTSGYEQYF

V: TRBV28
size: -
D: -
J: TRBJ1-1
DNA: TGTGCCAGCATCTCGGGGGGCACTGAAGCTTTCTTT
CDR3: CASISGGTEAFF

V: TRBV6-1
size: -
D: -
J: TRBJ2-2
DNA: TGTGCCAGCAGTCTACGTAGGACAGACACCGGGGAGCTGTTTTTT
CDR3: CASSLRRTDTGELFF

V: TRBV7-8
size: -
D: -
J: TRBJ2-5
DNA: TGTGCCAGCAGCTTAAGGGGGGGTACGTTCCAAGAGACCCAGTACTTC
CDR3: CASSLRGGTFQETQYF

V: TRBV28
size: -
D: -
J: TRBJ1-1
DNA: TGTGCCAGCAGTTTTTGGAACACTGAAGCTTTCTTT
CDR3: CASSFWNTEAFF

V: TRBV7-9
size: -
D: -
J: TRBJ2-1
DNA: TGTGCCAGCAGCTTAGTTATCGGCGATGAGCAGTTCTTC
CDR3: CASSLVIGDEQFF

V: TRBV11-2
size: -
D: TRBD2
J: TRBJ2-1
DNA: TGTGCCAGCAGCCAGCTAGCGGAAAGCTTATACAATGAGCAGTTCTTC
CDR3: CASSQLAESLYNEQFF

V: TRBV28
size: -
D: -
J: TRBJ1-5
DNA: TGTGCCAGCAGTTTATGGGACAGCCAGCCCCAGCATTTT
CDR3: CASSLWDSQPQHF

V: TRBV5-1
size: -
D: TRBD1
J: TRBJ2-2
DNA: TGCGCCAGCAGCCGGACAGGCACCGGGGAGCTGTTTTTT
CDR3: CASSRTGTGELFF

V: TRBV28
size: -
D: -
J: TRBJ1-1
DNA: TGTGCTACGAAAGCTCCAATCGAGGGGACTGAAGCTTTCTTT
CDR3: CATKAPIEGTEAFF

V: TRBV7-6
size: -
D: -
J: TRBJ2-1
DNA: TGTGCCAGCAGCTTCGAGAGGGGACACCCCTCCTACAATGAGCAGTTCTTC
CDR3: CASSFERGHPSYNEQFF

V: TRBV5-5
size: -
D: TRBD1
J: TRBJ2-7
DNA: TGTGCCAGCAGCTTGAGACAGGGGGCGCGGTACGAGCAGTACTTC
CDR3: CASSLRQGARYEQYF

V: TRBV2
size: -
D: -
J: TRBJ2-1
DNA: TGTGCCAGCGTTCTTTACAATGAGCAGTTCTTC
CDR3: CASVLYNEQFF

V: TRBV6-5
size: -
D: TRBD2
J: TRBJ2-7
DNA: TGTGCCAGCAGCGGACTAGCGGGAGGATACTACGAGCAGTACTTC
CDR3: CASSGLAGGYYEQYF

V: TRBV27
size: -
D: -
J: TRBJ2-1
DNA: TGTGCCAGCAGTTTAGGTAGCGGCAATGAGCAGTTCTTC
CDR3: CASSLGSGNEQFF

V: TRBV27
size: -
D: TRBD2
J: TRBJ2-7
DNA: TGTGCCAGCAGTTTATCGGGCGGGACTAGCGGTTACTCCTACGAGCAGTACTTC
CDR3: CASSLSGGTSGYSYEQYF

V: TRBV19
size: -
D: TRBD2
J: TRBJ2-1
DNA: TGTGCCAGTAGTATCATCGGCGCGGGACTAGCCTATGAGCAGTTCTTC
CDR3: CASSIIGAGLAYEQFF

V: TRBV7-8
size: -
D: TRBD2
J: TRBJ2-7
DNA: TGTGCCAGCAGCAGGGGACTAGCAGCCTACGAGCAGTACTTC
CDR3: CASSRGLAAYEQYF

V: TRBV4-1
size: -
D: TRBD1
J: TRBJ2-5
DNA: TGCGCCAGCAGCCAGGCAGGGGGCCGGACGTACCAAGAGACCCAGTACTTC
CDR3: CASSQAGGRTYQETQYF

V: TRBV4-3
size: few
D: TRBD2
J: TRBJ2-1
DNA: TGCGCCAGCAGCCAGGGACTAGTGCTTGGAAGTGAGCAGTTCTTC
CDR3: CASSQGLVLGSEQFF

V: TRBV7-9
size: few
D: -
J: TRBJ2-1
DNA: TGTGCCAGCAGCGGAGTCCGAGGAAGCTCCTACAATGAGCAGTTCTTC
CDR3: CASSGVRGSSYNEQFF

V: TRBV6-5
size: -
D: -
J: TRBJ2-7
DNA: TGTGCCAGCGAAGGGGACTCCTACGAGCAGTACTTC
CDR3: CASEGDSYEQYF

V: TRBV28
size: -
D: -
J: TRBJ2-2
DNA: TGTGCCAGCAGTTCCCTGGACAGTCTAAAGAACACCGGGGAGCTGTTTTTT
CDR3: CASSSLDSLKNTGELFF

V: TRBV27
size: -
D: TRBD1
J: TRBJ2-7
DNA: TGTGCCAGCAGCGGCAGGGGGCAATACGAGCAGTACTTC
CDR3: CASSGRGQYEQYF

V: TRBV27
size: -
D: TRBD2
J: TRBJ2-1
DNA: TGTGCCAGCAGCTCGGGACTAGCGGACAATGAGCAGTTCTTC
CDR3: CASSSGLADNEQFF

V: TRBV11-2
size: -
D: -
J: TRBJ2-7
DNA: TGTGCCAGCAGCTACCCACCGGAGGGGCGGTACGAGCAGTACTTC
CDR3: CASSYPPEGRYEQYF

V: TRBV10-3
size: -
D: TRBD2
J: TRBJ2-2
DNA: TGTGCCATCTTCGGGGTACTAGCGGGAGGGCCCGGGACCGGGGAGCTGTTTTTT
CDR3: CAIFGVLAGGPGTGELFF

V: TRBV7-2
size: -
D: -
J: TRBJ2-7
DNA: TGTGCCAGCAGCTTAGGGACACCCTACGAGCAGTACTTC
CDR3: CASSLGTPYEQYF

V: TRBV4-3
size: -
D: -
J: TRBJ2-7
DNA: TGCGCCAGCAGCCAAGAACATTTTTACGAGCAGTACTTC
CDR3: CASSQEHFYEQYF

V: TRBV5-5
size: -
D: -
J: TRBJ2-1
DNA: TGTGCCAGCAGCTCCCGGATCTATGAGCAGTTCTTC
CDR3: CASSSRIYEQFF

V: TRBV29-1
size: -
D: TRBD2
J: TRBJ2-1
DNA: TGCAGCGTTGAAACGGGACTAGCGAGATCCTACAATGAGCAGTTCTTC
CDR3: CSVETGLARSYNEQFF

V: TRBV6-5
size: -
D: TRBD1
J: TRBJ2-5
DNA: TGTGCCAGCAGCCAGACAGGGGTACGGGAGACCCAGTACTTC
CDR3: CASSQTGVRETQYF

V: TRBV18
size: -
D: -
J: TRBJ1-4
DNA: TGTGCCAGCTCACCAGCAAGTAATGAAAAACTGTTTTTT
CDR3: CASSPASNEKLFF

V: TRBV28
size: -
D: -
J: TRBJ2-3
DNA: TGTGCCAGCAGTTTGGTACCGGGGGATACGCAGTATTTT
CDR3: CASSLVPGDTQYF

V: TRBV14
size: -
D: TRBD1
J: TRBJ2-7
DNA: TGTGCCAGCAGCCCTGGACAGGGGTCCTACGAGCAGTACTTC
CDR3: CASSPGQGSYEQYF

V: TRBV15
size: -
D: -
J: TRBJ2-1
DNA: TGTGCCACCAGCAGAGATTCGTATGAGCAGTTCTTC
CDR3: CATSRDSYEQFF

V: TRBV7-9
size: -
D: -
J: TRBJ2-7
DNA: TGTGCCAGCAGCTTAGGTATGAGCTACGAGCAGTACTTC
CDR3: CASSLGMSYEQYF

V: TRBV11-3
size: -
D: TRBD2
J: TRBJ2-1
DNA: TGTGCCAGCAGCCGGAGGGAGGGAAGCTCCTACAATGAGCAGTTCTTC
CDR3: CASSRREGSSYNEQFF

V: TRBV7-4
size: -
D: -
J: TRBJ2-7
DNA: TGTGCCAGCAGCTTCTCTTTCCCCCACGCAGTCCACGAGCAGTACTTC
CDR3: CASSFSFPHAVHEQYF

V: TRBV27
size: -
D: -
J: TRBJ2-1
DNA: TGTGCCAGCAGTTTTAATATTGCGGGGTCCTACAATGAGCAGTTCTTC
CDR3: CASSFNIAGSYNEQFF

V: TRBV5-4
size: once
D: -
J: TRBJ2-7
DNA: TGTGCCAGCAGCTTGGAGTACGAGCAGTACTTC
CDR3: CASSLEYEQYF

V: TRBV5-8
size: -
D: -
J: TRBJ1-4
DNA: TGTGCCAGCAGAGTACCCGGCAGGGAAAAACTGTTTTTT
CDR3: CASRVPGREKLFF

V: TRBV4-3
size: -
D: -
J: TRBJ1-5
DNA: TGCGCCAGCAGCCAAGGTCAGGGTGAGGCTCAGCCCCAGCATTTT
CDR3: CASSQGQGEAQPQHF

V: TRBV7-4
size: -
D: -
J: TRBJ2-3
DNA: TGTGCCAGCAGCTTGATATTAGGGACAGATACGCAGTATTTT
CDR3: CASSLILGTDTQYF

V: TRBV30
size: -
D: -
J: TRBJ2-1
DNA: TGTGCCTGGAGTGTAAGGTCCCGCGTGAATGAGCAGTTCTTC
CDR3: CAWSVRSRVNEQFF

V: TRBV15
size: -
D: TRBD2
J: TRBJ2-3
DNA: TGTGCCACCAGCAGAGTCGCGGGAGGTTTAGATACGCAGTATTTT
CDR3: CATSRVAGGLDTQYF